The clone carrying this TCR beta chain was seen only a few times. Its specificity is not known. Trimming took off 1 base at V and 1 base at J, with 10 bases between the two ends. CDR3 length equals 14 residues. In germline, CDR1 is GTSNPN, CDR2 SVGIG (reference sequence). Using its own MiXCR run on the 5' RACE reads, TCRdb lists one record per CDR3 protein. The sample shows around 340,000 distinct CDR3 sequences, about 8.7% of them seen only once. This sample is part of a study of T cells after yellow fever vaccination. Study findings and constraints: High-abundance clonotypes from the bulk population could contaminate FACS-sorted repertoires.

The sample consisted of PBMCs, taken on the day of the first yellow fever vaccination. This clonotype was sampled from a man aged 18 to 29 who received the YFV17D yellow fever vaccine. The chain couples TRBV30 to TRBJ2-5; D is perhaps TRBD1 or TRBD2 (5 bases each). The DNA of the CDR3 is TGTGCCTGGAGTGGGCCCGGGGCCCAAGAGACCCAGTACTTC. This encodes CAWSGPGAQETQYF.